The clone carrying this T cell receptor (beta chain) showed up many times. The data originate from a study of human T cells and chemical hapten exposure. TCRdb itself ran the RACE reads through MiXCR, one entry per CDR3 protein. This sample yields more than 300,000 distinct CDR3 sequences, of which 5.5% are seen a single time; over 6.5% belongs to the top ten. As to time point: pre-sensitization, week 0. Treatment of the sample: therapeutic diphenylcyclopropenone sensitization with weekly scalp DPC. Sequences were derived from whole blood, sampled in connection with sensitization to the hapten diphenylcyclopropenone (DPC). The source is a woman under 30 with alopecia areata. Some clones in this sample may be carry-over from other donors' samples.

The CDR3 here is CSVAGAAGELFF. The CDR3 DNA reads TGCAGTGTTGCCGGGGCTGCCGGGGAGCTGTTTTTT. This chain connects TRBV20-1 to TRBJ2-2; D may match TRBD1 or TRBD2 (5 bases each). Trimming removed 7 bases at V and 6 bases at J, with 12 bases between. Germline loops: CDR1 DFQATT, CDR2 SNEGSKA (reference sequence). The CDR3 consists of 12 residues.